This TCR beta chain came from a study of cytomegalovirus exposure and HLA in healthy donors. PCR involved 60 Vbeta and 13 Jbeta primers. The method was immunoSEQ multiplex PCR; TCRdb's version includes in-frame clones alone and lacks a portion of them. The sample lists about 120,000 clones; 70% were seen once. V lost 5 bases and J lost 3; bases outside the gene matches: 5. There are 15 residues in the CDR3. Germline CDR1 reads SGDLS; CDR2 reads YYNGEE. The receptor's source is a man aged 25-40 years in good health and CMV-seropositive. Source material: PBMCs. This chain uses TRBV9 with TRBJ2-3; 11 bases agree with TRBD2. CDR3 sequence (DNA): TGTGCCAGCAGTGCTAGCGGGAGGCGAACAGATACGCAGTATTTT. This sequence encodes CASSASGRRTDTQYF.